The entry below describes one T cell receptor (beta chain). Trimming pared 0 bases from V and 0 bases from J, leaving 18 bases between. The CDR3 has 18 amino acids. Germline-derived CDR1 and CDR2 are GTSNPN and SVGIG (reference sequence). Researchers ran the PCR with 60 Vbeta and 13 Jbeta primers. Repertoires were generated with immunoSEQ multiplex PCR, while TCRdb's copy carries only in-frame clones and drops some. Among around 100,000 clones listed, around three quarters were seen once. This specimen comes from a study of cytomegalovirus exposure and HLA in healthy donors. Specimen: PBMCs. The sequence derives from a man between 45 and 60 years old in good health and CMV-seropositive. This chain joins TRBV30 and TRBJ1-3; TRBD1 might be the D (5 bases). As DNA, the CDR3 is TGTGCCTGGAGTGTAGCCTCCTGGGGCCAGCACTCTGGAAACACCATATATTTT. Amino acid sequence: CAWSVASWGQHSGNTIYF.